This T cell receptor beta chain was profiled in a study of vaccination effects on CD4 cells after COVID-19. Here immunoSEQ multiplex PCR was the method, and the copy in TCRdb shows in-frame clones only, minus some. The top ten hold approximately 2% of the sample, which has about 73,000 clones, 73% seen once. Looked up from germline, CDR1 is LGHDT and CDR2 is YNNKEL (reference sequence). CDR3 length: 15 amino acids. The V and J ends lost 3 bases and 0 bases respectively, with 11 bases between them. This clone came up once. Its specificity is not known. Once cultured for more than nine days, the cells underwent separation to obtain CD4+ T cells. The cohort was immunized with two doses of either the BNT162b2 or mRNA-1273 vaccine.

The chain employs TRBV3-1 (or the pseudogene TRBV3-2) and TRBJ1-1; D is possibly TRBD1 (5 bases). The specimen comprised CD4+ T cells from PBMCs cultured without peptide, sampled after COVID-19 vaccination. This clonotype was obtained from a human donor who received a COVID-19 vaccine. This chain's CDR3 is CASSHRGIMNTEAFF. CDR3 nucleotide sequence: TGTGCCAGCAGCCATCGGGGGATCATGAACACTGAAGCTTTCTTT.